The subject of this entry is one TCR beta chain. The antigen remains unidentified. Template switching created a universal primer site, and the cDNA included unique molecular identifiers. TCRdb recomputed calls from the 5' RACE reads with MiXCR, one row per CDR3 protein. The sample shows 690,000 or so distinct CDR3 sequences, 5.5% to 6.5% of them seen only once. Healthy Caucasian individuals made up all the donors. The data belong to a study of identical twins. The study, taken as a whole, reports: Twins shared out-of-frame alpha sequences with excess low generation probability. Beta clonotypes that were abundant in cord blood contained fewer insertions, a pattern absent from memory repertoires.

V shed 4 bases and J shed 4 bases, with 10 bases lying between them. CDR3 length: 14 amino acids. Germline CDR1 is MGHRA and CDR2 is YSYEKL. Material for sequencing was naive T cells sorted from blood. The source is a man aged 18 to 29 in good health. The chain uses TRBV4-1 and TRBJ2-2; D not resolved. The CDR3: CASSPTVITGELFF. The CDR3 DNA reads as TGCGCCAGCAGCCCTACAGTTATCACCGGGGAGCTGTTTTTT.